The 3 T cell receptor beta chains reported below all come from one sample, sequenced in a study of blood T cells in healthy people across ages. Sample-barcoded 5' priming and a J-beta primer mix drove a second PCR of 7 to 11 cycles. One entry per CDR3 protein results from TCRdb running MiXCR on the 5' RACE reads. Of fewer than 1,200,000 distinct CDR3 sequences in the sample, approximately 25% were seen once. The sample was also reused in another study, on T cells of mothers and their children.

Input material: blood. Receptor source: a girl aged 2 to 9 in good health.

Comment on this clonotype: One end of the junction is discordant with germline, which a read error may explain. V is TRBV10-3 and J is TRBJ2-5; either TRBD1 or TRBD2 may supply D (6 bases each). The length of the CDR3 is 14 residues. In germline, CDR1 is ENHRY, CDR2 SYGVKD. The CDR3 DNA reads TGTGCCATCAGCGAACCCAACGGGGGCGTCCTCCGGGTCTTC. It specifies CAISEPNGGVLRVF.

The V call is TRBV28, the J call TRBJ2-1, with TRBD2 matching 10 bases. V trimming: 8 bases; J trimming: 10 bases; junction bases outside the gene matches: 8. Germline CDR1 is MDHEN and CDR2 is SYDVKM. This CDR3 is built from 13 residues. This CDR3 is CASWLAGVEEQFF. The CDR3 DNA reads as TGTGCCAGCTGGCTAGCGGGAGTTGAGGAGCAGTTCTTC.

This clonotype was detected once. The chain carries TRBV10-3 and TRBJ1-2; unclear D gene. V dropped 0 bases and J dropped 1 base, with 6 bases sitting between them. Germline CDR1 ENHRY, CDR2 SYGVKD. This CDR3 spans 14 amino acids. The CDR3, as DNA: TGTGCCATCAGTGAGTCGTTCAATAACTATGGCTACACCTTC. Translated: CAISESFNNYGYTF.